This T cell receptor (beta chain) was obtained from a study of blood T cell repertoires in COVID-19 (dated by TCRdb to the early 2020s). Some background on the complete study: Samples covering the acute and convalescent phases of COVID-19 were provided by collaborators in the United States, Italy and Spain. The prospective study material was composed of cDNA or gDNA derived from T cells, B-cell-depleted T cells, or PBMCs. The dataset comprised deeply sampled blood TCRbeta repertoires from subjects exposed to, actively infected with, or recovered from COVID-19. The repertoires were released in a freely available public database intended as a resource for research on the immune response to SARS-CoV-2. Samples came from the ongoing ImmuneRACE study (first 160 participants) plus 1,254 subjects from 6 global collaborators. The sample metadata nearly always contained a de-identified subject ID, COVID-19 status, age in years and sex. Where available, HLA class I and class II types were obtained from metadata supplied by the sample provider rather than from assay-based typing.

The immunoSEQ Assay, a bias-controlled multiplex PCR, was used to amplify TCRbeta CDR3 regions from genomic DNA. On the authors' methods: Within the assay, amplification of reference gene primers was used to estimate how many nucleated cells each sample contained. To quantify the absolute abundance of each unique TCRbeta CDR3 rearrangement, sequence reads were collapsed and filtered. For each sample, productive Simpson clonality was calculated by taking the square root of Simpson's diversity index across productive rearrangements. In TCRdb, the immuneACCESS table is reduced to in-frame sequences with V and J assigned. These tables do not hold every clone; where another copy was compared, an unresolved V gene accounts for under half, and the others remain unexplained. V and J calls and clone size are those listed in that table; D and trimming were worked out from the DNA. The sample table records a few hundred thousand clones; 75% to 90% of these occur just once. Roughly 0.96% of the sample rests with the top ten.

The study at large found these results: The quantity of clinical and demographic metadata differed by source and by participant and was supplied without curation.

The CDR3 holds 13 amino acids from the cysteine to the phenylalanine. Only CDR3 DNA remains: 39 bases, in frame from the first base. V is trimmed back by 5 bases and J by 6 bases, and the junction contains 6 bases that no gene match accounts for. For CDR1 and CDR2, the germline V gene lists SNHLY and FYNNEI. Another Seattle source contributed samples from volunteer blood donors who had recovered from COVID-19. Each collaborating institution followed its own protocols to collect whole blood in K2EDTA tubes. For TCRbeta analysis, collaborator samples were shipped as frozen whole blood, as isolated PBMCs, or as DNA extracted from either sample type. Regarding this clone: There is no known antigen for this receptor. There are no base qualities to consult, and no much larger clone falls within one base.

This receptor was identified in a woman aged 40 to 55 who had recovered from COVID-19. The V gene is TRBV2 and the J gene is TRBJ2-7, with TRBD1 matching 8 junction bases. Sequencing used peripheral blood. The CDR3 reads as follows: CASSRTGTGEQYF. The bases read TGTGCCAGCAGTAGGACAGGGACGGGCGAGCAGTACTTC.